Given below is one T cell receptor beta chain in context. There is no known antigen for this receptor. No base quality values were provided; no much bigger clone lies one nucleotide off. The data were taken from a study of T cells in Graves' hyperthyroidism and ophthalmopathy (dated by TCRdb to about 2019). The study in broad terms: Peripheral blood samples were taken at the time of initial diagnosis, prior to any treatment. Once sampling was done, hyperthyroidism patients were given methimazole at a starting dose of 30 mg daily, whereas ophthalmopathy patients were given high-dose intravenous methylprednisolone. The paper reports TCR Vbeta CDR3 sequencing of some 140 peripheral blood samples: some 41 ophthalmopathy, fewer than 80 hyperthyroidism and approximately 17 progressor patients. Whether ophthalmopathy could be predicted prospectively was tested in an independent validation cohort made up of some 20 hyperthyroidism patients plus 17 patients who later progressed to ophthalmopathy. In several Graves' hyperthyroidism patients, the study also compared T-cell repertoires from thyroid tissue with T-cell repertoires from blood. The 75 to 100 discovery patients were divided at random into training and test sets in a 7:3 ratio. To identify TCR V-J signatures that set the groups apart, the researchers used a discovery cohort of more than 95 patients, made up of roughly 45 with Graves' ophthalmopathy and 55 to 65 with stable Graves' hyperthyroidism. The research as a whole found: No statistical method was used to fix the sample size in advance, and group allocation was not hidden from the investigators. A 13 V-J signature model separated ophthalmopathy from stable hyperthyroidism, with 87.88% sensitivity and just under 84% specificity in cross-validation and 80%/75% in testing. Most expanded thyroid clonotypes (frequency above 0.001) were also found in blood, which suggests that blood repertoires may mirror thyroid immune responses. During validation, the model predicted progression to ophthalmopathy a median of approximately six months ahead of onset, with more than 60% sensitivity and under 85% specificity.

Ophthalmopathy patients had moderately to severely active disease, Clinical Activity Score of at least 3, NOSPECS grade of at least 4, and duration under 3 months. Exclusion was applied to patients with uncontrolled infections, other autoimmune diseases, pregnancy or lactation. Diagnoses relied on clinical symptoms, serum thyroxine and TRAb, thyroid ultrasound and orbital computed tomography. PBMCs were separated from roughly 10 ml of fresh peripheral blood using Ficoll-Paque density gradient centrifugation. Trizol reagent was used to extract total RNA, and RNA quality was then checked on an Agilent 2100 Bioanalyzer. V is clipped by 1 base and J by 9 bases, and the sequence between their germline boundaries is 10 bases long. The germline V gene provides CDR1 SQVTM and CDR2 ANQGSEA. The CDR3 numbers 12 residues from cysteine through phenylalanine. Only the CDR3 DNA is retained, 36 bases long and in frame from the first base.

Amplification of TCR beta CDR3 regions was carried out from RNA transcripts. The first round of RT-PCR for the TCR CDR3 was performed with the HTBI primer set and the Qiagen OneStep RT-PCR kit. Libraries were constructed in a second round of multiplex PCR, after which size selection and purification were performed. The libraries were sequenced on an Illumina HiSeq2000 using paired-end 100 bp reads. Regarding the original processing steps: SOAPnuke was used to process the raw data, throwing out any read that contained adapters or uncalled bases, had a mean Phred below 15, or lacked an exact constant-primer or identifier match. COPE v1.2.5 was used to merge the high-quality paired reads, and each unique nucleotide sequence was defined as a clonotype. Clonotypes were aligned to IMGT TRBV, TRBD and TRBJ reference segments using MiTCR v1.1. The analysis included only V-J combinations with a frequency above 0.0001, which together covered approximately 99% of the repertoires. A TCS score was defined as the ratio between F50 (clonal expansion) and ExV (chaos), using BLOSUM62-based TCRdist between CDR3 peptides within each V-J. Welch's t-statistics and random forest reduced 450 to 600 V-J features to 13, which were used in a naive Bayes classifier (R e1071). TCRdb trimmed public reads at Q25 via fastp, called clones via MiXCR and kept in-frame beta chains. For every CDR3 protein sequence, its rows merge into one entry that carries the most common genes and DNA. In this record, the V and J calls reflect TCRdb's handling and not the investigators' own analysis. This sample has hundreds of thousands of distinct CDR3 sequences in its table, and more than 20% of those were observed once. The top ten clonotypes cover 30% to 40% of the sample.

The sample comprised blood. The V gene is TRBV29-1 and the J gene is TRBJ2-4, with the D call tentatively TRBD1 or TRBD2, each fitting 5 bases. The source is a young man with Graves' ophthalmopathy. The nucleotide sequence reads TGCAGCGTTGAAGGAGGGGATACCATTCAGTACTTC. It is translated as CSVEGGDTIQYF.